Shown below are 23 T cell receptor beta chains from a single sample sequenced in a study of blood T cells in healthy people across ages. For the second PCR, which ran for about 7 to 12 cycles, a sample-barcoded 5' primer and a J-beta primer mix were used. From the 5' RACE reads, TCRdb called clonotypes with MiXCR, one entry per CDR3 protein. The data contain more than 1,400,000 distinct CDR3 sequences, around two fifths of them singletons. The specimen was blood. These receptors were obtained from a woman under 30 in good health.

The rearrangement links TRBV2 to TRBJ2-5, with TRBD2 matching 7 bases. This CDR3 is built from 16 residues. In germline, CDR1 is SNHLY, CDR2 FYNNEI. Trimming took 7 bases from V and 1 from J; bases not matched to a gene: 12. The CDR3 reads CASIAKSRGGQETQYF. The CDR3 DNA follows: TGTGCCAGCATCGCCAAGTCGCGCGGGGGCCAAGAGACCCAGTACTTC.

This chain joins TRBV12-3 or TRBV12-4 and TRBJ1-2, with 7 positions matching TRBD1. The trim removed 1 base at V and 2 bases at J, leaving 4 bases unmatched. CDR3 length: 15 residues. The CDR3 protein is CASSLVQGLNYGYTF. DNA of the CDR3: TGTGCCAGCAGTTTAGTACAGGGGTTGAACTATGGCTACACCTTC.

Many counts were recorded for this clonotype. The rearrangement joins TRBV10-3 to TRBJ2-7; D possibly matches TRBD1 or TRBD2 (5 bases each). CDR3 length: 14 residues. The V end lost 2 bases, the J end lost 2 bases, and 10 bases lay between the germline ends. The germline gives CDR1 ENHRY, CDR2 SYGVKD. Written as DNA, the CDR3 is TGTGCCATCAGTGAGGCGTTGGGGGCCTACGAGCAGTACTTC. Its translation: CAISEALGAYEQYF.

J is TRBJ1-2 and V is TRBV9, with D uncertain. This CDR3 comprises 13 residues. The ends were cut back, 0 bases at V and 3 bases at J, with 6 bases in the middle. Germline values: CDR1 SGDLS, CDR2 YYNGEE. The CDR3 bases are TGTGCCAGCAGCGTAGTTGGGGACTATGGCTACACCTTC. This translates into CASSVVGDYGYTF.

The gene calls are TRBV6-1 and TRBJ2-1; perhaps TRBD2 as D (6 bases). Germline V gene data show CDR1 as MNHNS and CDR2 as SASEGT. There are 15 residues in the CDR3. Trimming left V 2 bases short and J 4 bases short, with 12 bases between. In DNA, the CDR3 is TGTGCCAGCAGTGAATTGGATAGCGGTTACAATGAGCAGTTCTTC. Protein: CASSELDSGYNEQFF.

This clonotype has only a few counts. The chain combines TRBV7-6 with TRBJ2-5, with 8 positions matching TRBD2. Germline V gives CDR1 SGHVS, CDR2 FNYEAQ. The ends lost 2 bases at V and 5 bases at J; junction bases unmatched: 10. CDR3 length: 16 amino acids. Here the CDR3 DNA reads TGTGCCAGCAGCTTATCTAGCGGGTCAACGGGGGAGACCCAGTACTTC. This translates into CASSLSSGSTGETQYF.

V is TRBV6-1 and J is TRBJ2-3; 12 positions match TRBD2. The CDR3 totals 17 residues. V was clipped by 4 bases and J by 0 bases; unmatched bases: 5. Per germline, CDR1 MNHNS and CDR2 SASEGT. This CDR3 reads CASSGTSGKTSTDTQYF. CDR3 in DNA: TGTGCCAGCAGTGGGACTAGCGGGAAGACTAGCACAGATACGCAGTATTTT.

The rearrangement uses TRBV10-3 and TRBJ2-7; the match to TRBD2 covers 9 bases. CDR3 length: 16 amino acids. V dropped 6 bases and J dropped 2; count of bases not matched to a gene: 11. Germline V lookup: CDR1 ENHRY, CDR2 SYGVKD. In DNA, the CDR3 is TGTGCCATCAGCAACCCAGCGGGAGGTACCCCCTACGAGCAGTACTTC. Its protein is CAISNPAGGTPYEQYF.

The CDR3 coding sequence is TGTGCCAGCAGCCAACGGGGCGGGAGAATAGATACGCAGTATTTT. Amino acid sequence: CASSQRGGRIDTQYF. The chain has TRBV28 and TRBJ2-3, with TRBD2 matching over 7 bases. V lost 6 bases to trimming and J lost 5 bases; unmatched junction nucleotides: 11. The CDR3 runs to 15 residues. Germline V lookup: CDR1 MDHEN, CDR2 SYDVKM.

This sequence joins TRBV2 and TRBJ2-7; TRBD1 matches at 7 bases. The closer fit of TRBJ2-5 to the DNA end suggests the J call may be wrong. The CDR3 has 17 amino acids. Per the germline V gene, CDR1 is SNHLY and CDR2 is FYNNEI. The CDR3 loop is CASSDSRQGTLKETQYF. As DNA, the CDR3 is TGTGCCAGCAGTGATTCCCGACAGGGAACTTTGAAAGAGACCCAGTACTTC.

In this sample, this clonotype turned up a few times. CDR3 nucleotides: TGTGCCAGCAGCACATCCCAGGGAGCTCCCTCAGATACGCAGTATTTT. The encoded protein is CASSTSQGAPSDTQYF. V is TRBV25-1 and J is TRBJ2-3; tentatively, D is TRBD1 or TRBD2 (5 bases each). From germline, CDR1 is MGHDK and CDR2 SYGVNS. This CDR3 spans 16 amino acids. Trimming shortened V by 6 bases and J by 4 bases, and 20 bases separated the two germline ends. Full variable domain (missing parts from reference TRBV25-1 and TRBJ2-3): EADIYQTPRYLVIGTGKKITLECSQTMGHDKMYWYQQDPGMELHLIHYSYGVNSTEKGDLSSESTVSRIRTEHFPLTLESARPSHTSQYLCASSTSQGAPSDTQYFGPGTRLTVL.

This clonotype has a handful of counts. The rearrangement uses TRBV5-1 and TRBJ2-1; 12 bases agree with TRBD2. From germline, CDR1 is SGHRS and CDR2 YFSETQ. The junction had 10 bases not matched to a gene; V was cut back by 3 bases and J by 3 bases. This CDR3 region has 18 residues. CDR3 residues: CASSSSGTSGYHYNEQFF. The DNA for the CDR3 is TGCGCCAGCAGCTCGTCCGGGACTAGCGGGTATCACTACAATGAGCAGTTCTTC.

This chain joins TRBV3-1 and TRBJ2-5, with D hard to call. Deletions cut 0 bases from V and 13 bases from J, with 12 bases between. In germline, CDR1 is LGHDT, CDR2 YNNKEL (reference sequence). This CDR3 contains 12 residues. CDR3 DNA: TGTGCCAGCAGCCAAGATAACCTCTTTATGTACTTC. This sequence encodes CASSQDNLFMYF.

Ten or more counts support this clonotype. V usage is TRBV7-2 and J usage is TRBJ2-3; tentatively, D is TRBD2 (6 bases). Germline values: CDR1 SGHTA, CDR2 FQGNSA. This CDR3 is 13 amino acids long. Trimming cost V 5 bases and J 7 bases, with 13 bases left between them. The chain's CDR3 is CASSPQLAYTQYF. Here the CDR3 DNA reads TGTGCCAGCAGCCCCCAACTAGCATATACGCAGTATTTT.

As DNA, the CDR3 is TGTGCCAGCAGCGTGACAATCTACGAGCAGTACTTC. It translates to CASSVTIYEQYF. The chain recombines TRBV11-2 with TRBJ2-7; D ambiguous. V was shortened by 5 bases and J by 3 bases, with 8 bases between the two germline ends. Germline lookup yields CDR1 SGHAT and CDR2 FQNNGV. This CDR3 has 12 residues. Complete variable domain (other parts from reference TRBV11-2 and TRBJ2-7): EAGVAQSPRYKIIEKRQSVAFWCNPISGHATLYWYQQILGQGPKLLIQFQNNGVVDDSQLPKDRFSAERLKGVDSTLKIQPAKLEDSAVYLCASSVTIYEQYFGPGTRLTVT.

The chain joins TRBV9 to TRBJ2-3; 12 nucleotides line up with TRBD2. The CDR3 sequence is 16 residues long. The J segment lost 2 bases and the V segment lost 4 bases, leaving 5 bases of the junction unmatched. Looked up from germline, CDR1 is SGDLS and CDR2 is YYNGEE. The CDR3, as DNA: TGTGCCAGCAGCAGGGGGACTAGCGGGTACACAGATACGCAGTATTTT. Translated, it gives CASSRGTSGYTDTQYF.

The CDR3 nucleotides read TGCAGTGCTAGAGAGGCCGGGGGGAACACGCAGTATTTT. This codes for CSAREAGGNTQYF. The chain has TRBV20-1 and TRBJ2-3; 7 bases are a match to TRBD2. Germline assignment: CDR1 DFQATT and CDR2 SNEGSKA (reference sequence). This CDR3 spans 13 amino acids. V was clipped by 0 bases and J by 9 bases; unmatched bases: 6.

The gene calls are TRBV10-2 and TRBJ1-6, with TRBD1 identical over 7 bases. J lost 7 bases, V lost 7 bases, and 7 bases had no gene match. CDR1 and CDR2 from the germline V gene are WSHSY and SAAADI. This CDR3 spans 14 amino acids. The CDR3, as DNA: TGCGCCAGCAACCGACAGGGCCCAAATTCACCCCTCCACTTT. Translating gives CASNRQGPNSPLHF.

This clonotype was seen ten or more times. V usage is TRBV7-9 and J usage is TRBJ2-1; TRBD2 agrees at 8 bases. Trimming at V came to 5 bases and at J to 2 bases, leaving 5 bases not matched to a gene. This CDR3 contains 15 residues. The germline V gene has CDR1 SEHNR and CDR2 FQNEAQ (reference sequence). CDR3 protein: CASSHPTSAYNEQFF. The CDR3 DNA sequence: TGTGCCAGCAGCCACCCGACTAGCGCCTACAATGAGCAGTTCTTC.

The rearrangement uses TRBV27 and TRBJ2-3; D possibly corresponds to TRBD1 (7 bases). The CDR3 consists of 14 residues. V was cut by 8 bases and J by 3 bases, with 15 bases left in between. The V gene's germline CDR1 is MNHEY and CDR2 SMNVEV (reference sequence). In nucleotides, the CDR3 is TGTGCCAGCTGCCAGGGGGGTGTTACAGATACGCAGTATTTT. This translates into CASCQGGVTDTQYF.

This clonotype was found once. The gene calls are TRBV5-1 and TRBJ1-1; the match to TRBD1 covers 7 bases. CDR1 and CDR2 (germline): SGHRS, YFSETQ. Trimming removed 3 bases from V and 6 bases from J; junction bases left unmatched: 11. This CDR3 is built from 15 residues. CDR3 sequence (DNA): TGCGCCAGCAGCTCAGATAACAGGGGCATTTCTGAAGCTTTCTTT. Its protein is CASSSDNRGISEAFF.

This clonotype came up a few times. The chain combines TRBV4-1 with TRBJ1-1; D possibly corresponds to TRBD1 (5 bases). Trimming removed 5 bases from V and 3 bases from J, with 13 bases in between. From germline, CDR1 is MGHRA and CDR2 YSYEKL. The CDR3 consists of 14 residues. CDR3 loop: CASSSILGDTEAFF. CDR3 DNA sequence: TGCGCCAGCAGCTCGATATTGGGGGACACTGAAGCTTTCTTT.

The rearrangement links TRBV13 to TRBJ1-2; tentatively, D is TRBD1 (5 bases). Trimming pared 4 bases from V and 2 bases from J, leaving 11 bases between. There are 14 residues in the CDR3. Germline loops: CDR1 PRHDT, CDR2 FYEKMQ (reference sequence). CDR3 sequence: CASSSPRTNYGYTF. The CDR3 region has the DNA TGTGCCAGCAGCTCACCCCGGACAAACTATGGCTACACCTTC.